This T cell receptor beta chain was recorded in a study of blood T cell repertoires in COVID-19. Looking at the study overall: Samples of COVID-19 (acute and convalescent) were obtained from the United States, Italy and Spain.

Note on this clone: A read error may produce the germline difference seen at one junction end.

Adults between about 18 and 95 years of age took part from about 24 US areas. Cohort 3 donors were reported recovered after two negative PCRs, clearance, or symptom resolution. Sequenced by immunoSEQ multiplex PCR; TCRdb stores in-frame clones only, minus some. Of hundreds of thousands of clones listed, under 95% are singletons. This clonotype was obtained from a man aged 60 to 69 who had recovered from COVID-19. The sample comprised PBMCs or T cells enriched from blood (not recorded which).

Written as DNA, the CDR3 is TGCGCCAGCAGTTTGGGTGTGGGGGCGCCCCATGGCTACACCTTC. It encodes CASSLGVGAPHGYTF. The chain employs TRBV5-1 and TRBJ1-2; perhaps TRBD1 as D (6 bases). CDR3 length: 15 residues. In germline, CDR1 is SGHRS, CDR2 YFSETQ.